The 19 T cell receptor beta chains below come from one sample, sequenced in a study of T-cell memory formation after mild COVID-19 (dated by TCRdb to the early 2020s). Libraries were prepared through 5' RACE. Sequencing was carried out with an Illumina NovaSeq 6000. Clones were called with MiXCR by TCRdb after fastp trimmed the public reads at Q25, and only in-frame beta chains were retained. Each record represents a unique CDR3 protein, reported with the most common genes and DNA among its rows. In all, the sample holds about 100,000 distinct CDR3 sequences, and over 13% of those were seen once. 35% to 50% of the sample lies in the top ten. Material: PBMCs or a T cell subset sorted from them (not recorded which). The receptors were gathered from a man aged 18 to 30 who had mild COVID-19 (a few samples of this study predate the infection). The sample titles of this study are shuffled in the database, so cell type and time point are left out; the donor was told from shared clones.

The CDR3 nucleotides are TGTGCCAGCAGCTCTTCTAGCGGGGGGGCCTTCAGCACAGATACGCAGTATTTT. Its protein is CASSSSSGGAFSTDTQYF. The chain links TRBV5-6 to TRBJ2-3, with TRBD2 matching over 12 bases. The length of the CDR3 is 18 residues. Trimming cost V 3 bases and J 0 bases; bases outside gene matches: 8. The V gene's germline CDR1 is SGHDT and CDR2 YYEEEE.

Only a few counts were recorded for this clonotype. This chain uses TRBV5-1 with TRBJ2-2; TRBD2 agrees at 12 bases. Germline V gives CDR1 SGHRS, CDR2 YFSETQ. The CDR3 has 16 amino acids. Trimming removed 4 bases from V and 5 bases from J; junction bases left unmatched: 6. The CDR3 protein is CASSPGLAGRTGELFF. For the CDR3, the DNA is TGCGCCAGCAGCCCCGGACTAGCGGGGCGAACCGGGGAGCTGTTTTTT.

This chain connects TRBV4-3 to TRBJ1-3; D uncertain. Germline CDR1 and CDR2: LGHNA and YSLEER. The CDR3 extends over 14 amino acids. V was pared by 0 bases and J by 4 bases, with 7 bases between. The CDR3 DNA sequence: TGCGCCAGCAGCCAAGATGGTCTCGGAAACACCATATATTTT. Amino acids: CASSQDGLGNTIYF.

This sequence joins TRBV24-1 and TRBJ2-5, with TRBD1 matching 7 bases. V shed 2 bases, J shed 0 bases, and the junction held 5 bases outside the gene matches. Germline values: CDR1 KGHDR, CDR2 SFDVKD. This CDR3 region has 16 residues. In nucleotides, the CDR3 is TGTGCCACCAGTGATTCGGGACAGACGAACCAAGAGACCCAGTACTTC. Translating gives CATSDSGQTNQETQYF.

This clonotype has just a few counts. This chain joins TRBV7-9 and TRBJ2-2; D ambiguous. The V gene lost 8 bases and the J gene lost 4 bases, with 11 bases spanning the gap. Germline V gene sequence: CDR1 SEHNR, CDR2 FQNEAQ (reference sequence). CDR3 length equals 13 residues. As DNA, the CDR3 is TGTGCCAGCGTGGAAGGGCTCACCGGGGAGCTGTTTTTT. It translates to CASVEGLTGELFF.

The chain couples TRBV29-1 to TRBJ1-2, with D perhaps TRBD1 (6 bases). The CDR3 runs to 14 residues. Trimming took 0 bases from V and 4 from J, leaving 12 bases between them. Looked up from germline, CDR1 is SQVTM and CDR2 is ANQGSEA. As DNA, the CDR3 is TGCAGCGTTGAAGATACGGACAGCCGCTATGGCTACACCTTC. This encodes CSVEDTDSRYGYTF.

This clonotype occurred many times. This chain links TRBV20-1 with TRBJ2-5; D remains ambiguous. The CDR3 has 13 residues. The V end lost 3 bases, the J end lost 1 base, and 9 bases lay between the germline ends. Germline-derived CDR1 and CDR2 are DFQATT and SNEGSKA (reference sequence). CDR3 in DNA: TGCAGTGCTAGGGGGTGGTCCCAAGAGACCCAGTACTTC. Residues: CSARGWSQETQYF.

V gene TRBV6-5 combines with J gene TRBJ2-5; TRBD2 might be the D (5 bases). The ends were cut back, 2 bases at V and 5 bases at J, with 9 bases in the middle. This CDR3 comprises 13 residues. Looked up from germline, CDR1 is MNHEY and CDR2 is SVGAGI. The CDR3 DNA follows: TGTGCCAGCAGTTACGGAGGCGTGGAGACCCAGTACTTC. As protein: CASSYGGVETQYF.

This clonotype was seen a few times. The V gene is TRBV27, the J gene TRBJ2-2, with a possible D match to TRBD2 (7 bases). The CDR3 has 15 residues. Germline V CDR1 and CDR2: MNHEY, SMNVEV (reference sequence). Trimming took off 0 bases at V and 7 bases at J, with 12 bases between the two ends. The CDR3 spells CASSLSGGALGELFF. CDR3 nucleotides: TGTGCCAGCAGTTTATCGGGGGGGGCCCTCGGGGAGCTGTTTTTT.

This clonotype has just a few counts. This chain uses TRBV9 with TRBJ1-1; 9 bases agree with TRBD1. Germline values: CDR1 SGDLS, CDR2 YYNGEE. J gave up 3 bases and V 3 bases, and 6 bases lay outside the gene matches. The CDR3 is 15 residues long. This CDR3 is CASSGTGGVYTEAFF. CDR3 DNA sequence: TGTGCCAGCAGCGGCACAGGGGGCGTCTACACTGAAGCTTTCTTT.

This clonotype appeared a few times. The rearrangement links TRBV9 to TRBJ2-3; 12 positions match TRBD2. The V and J ends lost 4 bases and 2 bases, in that order; junction bases with no gene match: 11. Per germline, CDR1 SGDLS and CDR2 YYNGEE. CDR3 length: 18 residues. The CDR3: CASSPWTSGVIPTDTQYF. CDR3 nucleotides: TGTGCCAGCAGCCCCTGGACTAGCGGGGTAATCCCCACAGATACGCAGTATTTT.

The rearrangement uses TRBV6-5 and TRBJ2-6; D is ambiguous. This CDR3 comprises 11 residues. Looked up from germline, CDR1 is MNHEY and CDR2 is SVGAGI. V shed 7 bases and J shed 6 bases, with 4 bases lying between them. CDR3 protein: CASMLANVLTF. CDR3 DNA sequence: TGTGCCAGCATGTTGGCCAACGTCCTGACTTTC.

This clonotype came up many times. The V and J genes are TRBV5-1 and TRBJ2-7; D unresolved. The CDR3 has 14 residues. V was shortened by 1 base and J by 5 bases, with 13 bases between the two germline ends. Germline V gene data show CDR1 as SGHRS and CDR2 as YFSETQ. Here the CDR3 DNA reads TGCGCCAGCAGCTTGTCCAGAATATCCCACGAGCAGTACTTC. Amino acid sequence: CASSLSRISHEQYF.

The chain is built from TRBV5-1 and TRBJ1-4; 9 bases are a match to TRBD1. The germline CDR1 and CDR2 sequences are SGHRS and YFSETQ. The CDR3 extends over 17 amino acids. Trimming took 0 bases from V and 0 from J; bases not matched to a gene: 3. For the CDR3, the DNA is TGCGCCAGCAGCTTGGGAACAGGGGGCGCAACTAATGAAAAACTGTTTTTT. Amino acids: CASSLGTGGATNEKLFF.

This clonotype was counted between two and nine times. V and J are TRBV4-3 and TRBJ1-4; D gene unclear. Trimming stripped 5 bases from V and 5 bases from J, with 9 bases between. The length of the CDR3 is 13 residues. CDR1 and CDR2 from the germline V gene are LGHNA and YSLEER. CDR3: CASSVVGNEKLFF. The CDR3 DNA is TGCGCCAGCAGCGTCGTAGGCAATGAAAAACTGTTTTTT.

In its sample, this clonotype was seen a few times. This rearrangement joins TRBV5-1 to TRBJ2-2; 9 nucleotides line up with TRBD2. There are 16 residues in the CDR3. In germline, CDR1 is SGHRS, CDR2 YFSETQ. V shed 7 bases and J 2 bases; nucleotides not matched to a gene: 9. The CDR3 sequence: CASGELAGSNTGELFF. The CDR3 DNA reads as TGCGCCAGCGGTGAGCTAGCGGGATCAAACACCGGGGAGCTGTTTTTT.

This clonotype was recorded at least ten times. The chain carries TRBV7-8 and TRBJ1-2; possible D gene TRBD1, 5 bases. The length of the CDR3 is 12 residues. CDR1 SGHVS and CDR2 FQNEAQ come from the germline V gene. V was cut by 2 bases and J by 10 bases, with 11 bases left in between. CDR3 amino acids: CASSLTGTYYTF. The CDR3 DNA sequence: TGTGCCAGCAGCTTAACAGGAACATACTACACCTTC. Complete variable domain (other parts from reference TRBV7-8 and TRBJ1-2): GAGVSQSPRYKVAKRGQDVALRCDPISGHVSLFWYQQALGQGPEFLTYFQNEAQLDKSGLPSDRFFAERPEGSVSTLKIQRTQQEDSAVYLCASSLTGTYYTFGSGTRLTVV.

This clonotype was counted between two and nine times. V is TRBV4-1 and J is TRBJ2-2; unclear D gene. Germline CDR1 is MGHRA and CDR2 is YSYEKL. CDR3 length equals 15 residues. V was trimmed by 0 bases and J by 5 bases, leaving 10 bases between them. CDR3 sequence: CASSQDPAHTGELFF. CDR3 in DNA: TGCGCCAGCAGCCAAGATCCAGCTCATACCGGGGAGCTGTTTTTT.

V gene TRBV12-3 or TRBV12-4 combines with J gene TRBJ2-5, with TRBD2 identical over 16 bases. CDR3 length: 19 amino acids. V shed 5 bases and J 2 bases; nucleotides not matched to a gene: 11. The CDR3 protein is CASSPTGLAGGLIQETQYF. The CDR3 nucleotides are TGTGCCAGCAGTCCCACGGGACTAGCGGGGGGGCTGATACAAGAGACCCAGTACTTC.